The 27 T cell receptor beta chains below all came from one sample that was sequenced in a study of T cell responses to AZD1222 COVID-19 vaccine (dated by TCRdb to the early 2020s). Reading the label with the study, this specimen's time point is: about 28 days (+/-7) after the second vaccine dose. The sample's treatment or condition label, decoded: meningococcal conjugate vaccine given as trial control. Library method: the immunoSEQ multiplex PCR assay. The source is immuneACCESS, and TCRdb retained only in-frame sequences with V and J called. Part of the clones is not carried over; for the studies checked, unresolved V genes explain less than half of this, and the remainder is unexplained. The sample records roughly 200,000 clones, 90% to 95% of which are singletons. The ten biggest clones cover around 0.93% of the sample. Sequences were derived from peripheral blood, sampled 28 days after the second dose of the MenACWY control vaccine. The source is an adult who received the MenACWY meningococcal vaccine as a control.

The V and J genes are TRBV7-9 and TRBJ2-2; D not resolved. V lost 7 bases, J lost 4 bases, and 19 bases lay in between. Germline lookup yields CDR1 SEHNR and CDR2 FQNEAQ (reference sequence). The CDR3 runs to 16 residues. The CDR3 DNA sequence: TGTGCCAGCACCTCAACACCCGGGTTGGGCACCGGGGAGCTGTTTTTT. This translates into CASTSTPGLGTGELFF.

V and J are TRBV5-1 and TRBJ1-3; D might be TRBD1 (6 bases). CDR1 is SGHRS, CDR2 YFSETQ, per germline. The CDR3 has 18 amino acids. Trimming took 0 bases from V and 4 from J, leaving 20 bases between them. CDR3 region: CASSLDPPGQLTGNTIYF. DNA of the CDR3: TGCGCCAGCAGCTTGGACCCACCGGGACAACTAACCGGAAACACCATATATTTT.

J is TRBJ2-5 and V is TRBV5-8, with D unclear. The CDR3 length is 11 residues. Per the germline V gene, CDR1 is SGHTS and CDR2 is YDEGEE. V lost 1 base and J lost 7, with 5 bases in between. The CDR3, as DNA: TGTGCCAGCAGCTTGTTCTCGACCCAGTACTTC. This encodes CASSLFSTQYF.

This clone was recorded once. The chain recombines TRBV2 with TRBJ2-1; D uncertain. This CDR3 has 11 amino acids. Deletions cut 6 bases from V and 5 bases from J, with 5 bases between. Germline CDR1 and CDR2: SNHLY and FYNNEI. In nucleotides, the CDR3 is TGTGCCAGCAGCTACCACAATGAGCAGTTCTTC. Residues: CASSYHNEQFF.

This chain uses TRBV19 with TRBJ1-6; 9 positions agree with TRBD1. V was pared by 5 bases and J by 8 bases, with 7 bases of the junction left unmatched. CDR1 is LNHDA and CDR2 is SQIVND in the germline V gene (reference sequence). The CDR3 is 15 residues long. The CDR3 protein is CASSAGDRVYSPLHF. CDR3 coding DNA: TGTGCCAGTAGTGCGGGGGACAGGGTTTATTCACCCCTCCACTTT.

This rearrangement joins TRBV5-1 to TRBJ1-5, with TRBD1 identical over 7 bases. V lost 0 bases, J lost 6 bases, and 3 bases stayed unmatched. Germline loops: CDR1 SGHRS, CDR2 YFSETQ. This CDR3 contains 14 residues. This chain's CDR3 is CASSLDAGGQPQHF. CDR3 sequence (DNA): TGCGCCAGCAGCTTGGACGCAGGGGGTCAGCCCCAGCATTTT.

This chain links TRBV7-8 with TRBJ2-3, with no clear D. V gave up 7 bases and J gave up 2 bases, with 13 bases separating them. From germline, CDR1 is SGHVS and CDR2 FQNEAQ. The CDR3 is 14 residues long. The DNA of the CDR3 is TGTGCCAGCAACCGTGGCGGATCCACAGATACGCAGTATTTT. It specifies CASNRGGSTDTQYF.

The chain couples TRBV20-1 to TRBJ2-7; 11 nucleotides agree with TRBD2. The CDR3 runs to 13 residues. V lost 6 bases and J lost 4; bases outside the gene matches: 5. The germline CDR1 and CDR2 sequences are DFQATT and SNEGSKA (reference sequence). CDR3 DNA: TGCAGTGCAAGTAGCGGGGGGGCTTACGAGCAGTACTTC. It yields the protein CSASSGGAYEQYF.

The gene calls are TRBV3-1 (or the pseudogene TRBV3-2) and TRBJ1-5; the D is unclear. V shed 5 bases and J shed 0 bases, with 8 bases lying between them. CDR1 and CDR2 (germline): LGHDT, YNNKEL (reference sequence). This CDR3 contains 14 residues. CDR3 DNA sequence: TGTGCCAGCAGCGCACACCATAGCAATCAGCCCCAGCATTTT. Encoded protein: CASSAHHSNQPQHF.

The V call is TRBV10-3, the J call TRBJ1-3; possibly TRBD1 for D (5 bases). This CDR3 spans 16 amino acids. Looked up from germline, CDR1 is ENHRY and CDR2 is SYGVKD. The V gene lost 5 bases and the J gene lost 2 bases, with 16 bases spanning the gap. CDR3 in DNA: TGTGCCATCAGTACCGGACATAGCGCTACTGGAAACACCATATATTTT. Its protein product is CAISTGHSATGNTIYF.

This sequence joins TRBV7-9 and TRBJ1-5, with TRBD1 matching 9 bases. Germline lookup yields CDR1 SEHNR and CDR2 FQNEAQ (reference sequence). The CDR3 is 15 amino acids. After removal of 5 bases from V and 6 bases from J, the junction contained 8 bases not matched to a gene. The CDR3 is CASSRTGEDGQPQHF. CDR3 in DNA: TGTGCCAGCAGCAGGACAGGGGAGGATGGTCAGCCCCAGCATTTT.

The CDR3 region is CASSWGAPQWPYNEQFF. In DNA form, the CDR3 reads TGTGCCAGCAGCTGGGGGGCCCCCCAATGGCCCTACAATGAGCAGTTCTTC. This chain joins TRBV7-6 and TRBJ2-1; D may be TRBD1 or TRBD2 (6 bases each). The V end was cut by 4 bases, the J end by 2 bases, with 18 bases between. CDR1 and CDR2 (germline): SGHVS, FNYEAQ. The length of the CDR3 is 17 residues.

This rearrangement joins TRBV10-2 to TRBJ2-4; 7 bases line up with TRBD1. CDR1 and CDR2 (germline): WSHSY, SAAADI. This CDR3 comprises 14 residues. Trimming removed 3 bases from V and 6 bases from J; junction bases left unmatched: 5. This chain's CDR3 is CASSDRQGRNIQYF. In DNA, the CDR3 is TGCGCCAGCAGTGACCGACAGGGACGAAACATTCAGTACTTC.

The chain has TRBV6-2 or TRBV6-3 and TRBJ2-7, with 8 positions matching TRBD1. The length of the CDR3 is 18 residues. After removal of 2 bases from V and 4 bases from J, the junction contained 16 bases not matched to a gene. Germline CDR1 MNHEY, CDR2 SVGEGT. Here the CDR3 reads CASSYELGYGQGSYEQYF. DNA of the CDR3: TGTGCCAGCAGTTACGAGTTGGGTTATGGACAGGGCTCTTACGAGCAGTACTTC.

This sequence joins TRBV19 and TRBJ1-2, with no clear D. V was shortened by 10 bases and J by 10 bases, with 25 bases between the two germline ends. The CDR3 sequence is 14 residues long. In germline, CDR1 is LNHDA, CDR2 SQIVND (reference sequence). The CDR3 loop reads CATSISGGSLDYTF. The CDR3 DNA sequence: TGTGCCACCTCAATCTCAGGCGGGTCATTAGACTACACCTTC.

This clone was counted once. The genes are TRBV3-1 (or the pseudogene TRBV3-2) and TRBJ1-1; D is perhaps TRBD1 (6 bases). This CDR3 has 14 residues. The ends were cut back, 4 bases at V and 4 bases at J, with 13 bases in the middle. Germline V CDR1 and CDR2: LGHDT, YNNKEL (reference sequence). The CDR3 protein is CASSPSWGATEAFF. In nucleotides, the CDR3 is TGTGCCAGCAGCCCAAGTTGGGGGGCCACTGAAGCTTTCTTT.

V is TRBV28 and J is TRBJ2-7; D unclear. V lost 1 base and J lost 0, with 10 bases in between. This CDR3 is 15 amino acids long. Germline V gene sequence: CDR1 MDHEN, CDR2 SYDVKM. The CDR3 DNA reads TGTGCCAGCAGTTTATCCCAGGTCCCCTCCTACGAGCAGTACTTC. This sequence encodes CASSLSQVPSYEQYF.

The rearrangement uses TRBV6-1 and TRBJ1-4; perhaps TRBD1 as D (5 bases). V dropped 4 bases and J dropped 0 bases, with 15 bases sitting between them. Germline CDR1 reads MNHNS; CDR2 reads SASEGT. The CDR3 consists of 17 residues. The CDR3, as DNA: TGTGCCAGCAGTGGGCCCCAGACAGTTACAACTAATGAAAAACTGTTTTTT. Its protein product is CASSGPQTVTTNEKLFF.

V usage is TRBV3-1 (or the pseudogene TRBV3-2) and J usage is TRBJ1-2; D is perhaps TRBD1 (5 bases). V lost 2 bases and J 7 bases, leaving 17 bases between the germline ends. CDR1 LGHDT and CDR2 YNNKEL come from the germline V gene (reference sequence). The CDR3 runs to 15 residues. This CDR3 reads CASSQYAWGEGGYTF. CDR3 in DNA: TGTGCCAGCAGCCAATACGCTTGGGGGGAAGGTGGCTACACCTTC.

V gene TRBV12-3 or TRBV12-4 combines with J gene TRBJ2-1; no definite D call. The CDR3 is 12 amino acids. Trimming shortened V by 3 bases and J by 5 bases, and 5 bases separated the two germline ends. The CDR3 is CASSFLDNEQFF. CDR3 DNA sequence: TGTGCCAGCAGTTTTCTGGACAATGAGCAGTTCTTC.

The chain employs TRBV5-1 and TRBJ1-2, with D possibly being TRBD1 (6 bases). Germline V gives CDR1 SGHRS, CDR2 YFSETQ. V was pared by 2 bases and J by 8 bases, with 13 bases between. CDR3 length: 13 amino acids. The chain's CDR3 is CASSLTVRGGYTF. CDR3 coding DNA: TGCGCCAGCAGCTTAACGGTCAGGGGAGGCTACACCTTC.

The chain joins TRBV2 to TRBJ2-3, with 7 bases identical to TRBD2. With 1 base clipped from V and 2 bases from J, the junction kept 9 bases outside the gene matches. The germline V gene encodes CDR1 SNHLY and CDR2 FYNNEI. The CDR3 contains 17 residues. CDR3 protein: CASSEDPAGYFTDTQYF. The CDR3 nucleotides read TGTGCCAGCAGTGAAGACCCAGCGGGGTATTTCACAGATACGCAGTATTTT.

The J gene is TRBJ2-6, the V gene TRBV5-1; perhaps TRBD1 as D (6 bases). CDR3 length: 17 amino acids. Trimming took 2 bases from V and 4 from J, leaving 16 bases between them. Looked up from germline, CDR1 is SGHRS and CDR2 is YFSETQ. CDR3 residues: CASSFNGGAWGANVLTF. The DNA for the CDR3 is TGCGCCAGCAGCTTTAATGGGGGCGCTTGGGGGGCCAACGTCCTGACTTTC. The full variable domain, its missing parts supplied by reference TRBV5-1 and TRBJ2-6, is KAGVTQTPRYLIKTRGQQVTLSCSPISGHRSVSWYQQTPGQGLQFLFEYFSETQRNKGNFPGRFSGRQFSNSRSEMNVSTLELGDSALYLCASSFNGGAWGANVLTFGAGSRLTVL.

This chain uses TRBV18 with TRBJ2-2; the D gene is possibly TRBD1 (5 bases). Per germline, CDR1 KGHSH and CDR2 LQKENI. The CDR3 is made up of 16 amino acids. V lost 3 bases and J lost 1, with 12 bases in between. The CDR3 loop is CASSPQTERNTGELFF. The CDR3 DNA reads TGTGCCAGCTCACCCCAGACAGAAAGGAACACCGGGGAGCTGTTTTTT.

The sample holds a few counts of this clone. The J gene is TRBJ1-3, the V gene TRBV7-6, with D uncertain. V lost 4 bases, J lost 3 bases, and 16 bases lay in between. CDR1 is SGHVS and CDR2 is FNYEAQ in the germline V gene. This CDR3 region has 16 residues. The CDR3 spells CASSYRSGVNGNTIYF. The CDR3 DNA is TGTGCCAGCAGCTACCGTTCCGGAGTCAATGGAAACACCATATATTTT.

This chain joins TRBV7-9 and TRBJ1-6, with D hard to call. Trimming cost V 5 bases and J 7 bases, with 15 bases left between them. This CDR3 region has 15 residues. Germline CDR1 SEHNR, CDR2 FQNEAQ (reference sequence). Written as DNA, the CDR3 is TGTGCCAGCAGCCAAGCCGAGACCGCGAATTCACCCCTCCACTTT. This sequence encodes CASSQAETANSPLHF.

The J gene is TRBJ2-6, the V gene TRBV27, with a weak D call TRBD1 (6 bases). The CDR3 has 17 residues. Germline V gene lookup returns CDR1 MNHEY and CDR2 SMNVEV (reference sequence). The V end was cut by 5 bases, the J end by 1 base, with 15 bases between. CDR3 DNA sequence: TGTGCCAGCAGTCTCAACCAGGGGACATCTGGGGCCAACGTCCTGACTTTC. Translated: CASSLNQGTSGANVLTF.